This T cell receptor (beta chain) was observed in a study of blood T cell repertoires in COVID-19. Study-wide background: Acute and convalescent COVID-19 samples came from the United States, Italy and Spain. T cells, B-cell-depleted T cells, or PBMCs supplied cDNA or gDNA.

The V segment lost 4 bases and the J segment 7 bases; nucleotides outside the gene matches: 13. The CDR3 contains 16 residues. Germline lookup yields CDR1 MDHEN and CDR2 SYDVKM. Per the original methods: Amplification with reference gene primers provided the estimates of nucleated cell counts. Using immunoSEQ multiplex PCR, the repertoire was profiled, and TCRdb retains in-frame clones only, with some absent. V and J calls plus clone size are reproduced from that table; the DNA served to infer D and trimming. The sample lists roughly 130,000 clones; about four fifths were seen once. This clone occurred a few times.

The receptor's source is an older woman with acute or convalescent COVID-19. This chain links TRBV28 with TRBJ2-1, with 7 bases matching TRBD1. Sequenced material: peripheral blood. The CDR3 region has the DNA TGTGCCAGCAGTTCCCACGGGGACAGTAACTTTAATGAGCAGTTCTTC. Its translation is CASSSHGDSNFNEQFF.